The rows below give T cell receptor beta chains drawn from one sample of a study of response to subunit inactivated influenza vaccine. TCRdb passed the RT-PCR reads through MiXCR, listing each CDR3 protein once. The sample contains a few hundred thousand distinct CDR3 sequences, about 14% of which appear only once. The source was PBMCs from blood, collected roughly 12 days after vaccination. The receptors come from a man between 50 and 59 years old who received an inactivated influenza vaccine. Each CDR3 is given with its conserved first and last residue. D genes are given only for firm matches. Rows may omit the clone size; those that give it use once, few, many or a size class.

j_call v_call d_call clone_size cdr3_nt cdr3_aa
TRBJ2-7 TRBV6-1 TRBD1 - TGTGCCAGCATCGACCGGGACAGAGAGTCCTACGAGCAGTACTTC CASIDRDRESYEQYF
TRBJ2-5 TRBV9 TRBD2 few TGTGCCAGCAGCCCGAGAGGTAGCGGGGGGCGGGCCCAGTACTTC CASSPRGSGGRAQYF
TRBJ2-5 TRBV5-1 TRBD2 - TGCGCCAGCAGCCGCAGTGGAACTAGCGGGGATCAGACCCAGTACTTC CASSRSGTSGDQTQYF
TRBJ2-7 TRBV29-1 - few TGCAGCATCCTCGCGGGTCCATCATACGAGCAGTACTTC CSILAGPSYEQYF
TRBJ2-2 TRBV9 TRBD2 - TGTGCCAGCAGCGGCACTAGCGGGAGAGGCACCGGGGAGCTGTTTTTT CASSGTSGRGTGELFF
TRBJ1-2 TRBV9 - few TGTGCCAGCAGCGGGGATCGACGGGACTCCAGCTATGGCTACACCTTC CASSGDRRDSSYGYTF
TRBJ2-4 TRBV7-2 - - TGTGCCAGCAGTACCCCATTTCGCCCGGACATTCAGTACTTC CASSTPFRPDIQYF
TRBJ1-4 TRBV12-3/TRBV12-4 TRBD1 few TGTGCCAGCAGCTCCGGGACAGGGCTTAGGGAAAAACTGTTTTTT CASSSGTGLREKLFF
TRBJ2-7 TRBV29-1 - - TGCAGCGTTGAACTCGGGGATGCGCGGCGGTACGAGCAGTACTTC CSVELGDARRYEQYF
TRBJ2-1 TRBV12-3/TRBV12-4 TRBD2 - TGTGCCAGCAGTTTGCTCGGGACTAGCGGAAACAATGAGCAGTTCTTC CASSLLGTSGNNEQFF
TRBJ1-3 TRBV5-1 TRBD1 - TGCGCCAGCAGCTTGGCGACAGGGAGCTCTGGAAACACCATATATTTT CASSLATGSSGNTIYF
TRBJ1-2 TRBV5-1 - - TGCGCCAGCAGCTTGGGAGGGAACAAAGCTAACTATGGCTACACCTTC CASSLGGNKANYGYTF
TRBJ1-1 TRBV29-1 TRBD1 few TGCAGCGCCCAGGGGGACAACTTGAACACTGAAGCTTTCTTT CSAQGDNLNTEAFF
TRBJ2-3 TRBV29-1 TRBD1 - TGCAGCGTTGCCTGGACAGGTAGCCGCTCAGATACGCAGTATTTT CSVAWTGSRSDTQYF
TRBJ2-7 TRBV7-2 - - TGTGCCAGCAGCTTAGTTGCGCGGGGAACCTACGAGCAGTACTTC CASSLVARGTYEQYF
TRBJ2-6 TRBV20-1 - - TGCAGTGCTAGAGCTGGCAGGGTGATCAACTCTGGGGCCAACGTCCTGACTTTC CSARAGRVINSGANVLTF
TRBJ1-2 TRBV25-1 TRBD1 many TGTGCCAGCAGTGAATCCGGGACAGGGAATGGCTACACCTTC CASSESGTGNGYTF
TRBJ2-1 TRBV5-1 - few TGCGCCAGCAGCTTGGCTGGAGGGGCCTGGGCTGAGCAGTTCTTC CASSLAGGAWAEQFF
TRBJ2-5 TRBV2 TRBD1 - TGTGCCAGCAATTATCAAGGACAGGGGACAGAGACCCAGTACTTC CASNYQGQGTETQYF
TRBJ2-3 TRBV12-3/TRBV12-4 - - TGTGCCAGCAGTTCGGCTAGACCCTTCGGCACAGATACGCAGTATTTT CASSSARPFGTDTQYF
TRBJ2-3 TRBV7-9 TRBD1 - TGTGCCAGCAGCTTCCGGACAGGGAGGACAGATACGCAGTATTTT CASSFRTGRTDTQYF
TRBJ2-7 TRBV7-2 - - TGTGCCAGCAGCTTTTCAATAAGTCAGTTCTCCTACGAGCAGTACTTC CASSFSISQFSYEQYF
TRBJ1-1 TRBV12-3/TRBV12-4 TRBD1 many TGTGCCAGCACTACAGGGGGAAGGTTCACTGAAGCTTTCTTT CASTTGGRFTEAFF
TRBJ1-1 TRBV12-3/TRBV12-4 - many TGTGCCAGCAGATTACAGGGTGCTAACACTGAAGCTTTCTTT CASRLQGANTEAFF
TRBJ1-2 TRBV7-2 TRBD1 few TGTGCCAGCAGCCAAATGACAGGGGGTAGCTATGGCTACACCTTC CASSQMTGGSYGYTF
TRBJ2-2 TRBV5-1 TRBD2 - TGCGCCAGCAGCCGGACTAGCGGGGGGGTAACGGACACCGGGGAGCTGTTTTTT CASSRTSGGVTDTGELFF
TRBJ1-5 TRBV4-2 - - TGTGCCAGCAGCCAAGATATGGGGCAGCCCCAGCATTTT CASSQDMGQPQHF
TRBJ2-7 TRBV20-1 - few TGCAGTGCTGCCCCCGGGGGCGGGGTGTACTCCTACGAGCAGTACTTC CSAAPGGGVYSYEQYF
TRBJ2-5 TRBV7-8 - - TGTGCCAGCAGCCCAGACAGGTATCGGACCCAGTACTTC CASSPDRYRTQYF
TRBJ2-1 TRBV29-1 - few TGCAGCGGGGCTAGGGCGAGGGATGAGCAGTTCTTC CSGARARDEQFF
TRBJ2-3 TRBV9 TRBD1 few TGTGCCAGCAGCACCTCAGGGGGCCAGAGCACAGATACGCAGTATTTT CASSTSGGQSTDTQYF
TRBJ2-5 TRBV7-2 - - TGTGCCAGCAGCTTCCTCCCAGTCTGGCTAAACTCAGAGACCCAGTACTTC CASSFLPVWLNSETQYF
TRBJ2-7 TRBV6-5 - - TGTGCCAGCAGTTACTCGGCGGGATACATCTACGAGCAGTACTTC CASSYSAGYIYEQYF
TRBJ2-1 TRBV20-1 TRBD2 - TGCAGTGCTAGTTCGATAGCGGGAGCTGGTGAGCAGTTCTTC CSASSIAGAGEQFF
TRBJ1-4 TRBV7-2 - - TGTGCCAGCAGCCAAGAGGGGGAAAAACTGTTTTTT CASSQEGEKLFF
TRBJ1-5 TRBV6-6 - few TGTGCCAGCAGTTACGTGGCGAATCAGCCCCAGCATTTT CASSYVANQPQHF
TRBJ2-3 TRBV20-1 - - TGCAGTACCGCGGGGGATACGCAGTATTTT CSTAGDTQYF
TRBJ1-1 TRBV12-3/TRBV12-4 - few TGTGCCAGCAGTTTAGGGCAGAGCCGCACTGAAGCTTTCTTT CASSLGQSRTEAFF
TRBJ2-1 TRBV10-3 TRBD1 - TGTGCCATCAGTGCCGGAACAGGGGGCAATGAGCAGTTCTTC CAISAGTGGNEQFF
TRBJ1-1 TRBV5-6 - - TGTGCCAGCAGCTTGCGTCCGGGGGCGCTCACTGAAGCTTTCTTT CASSLRPGALTEAFF
TRBJ2-3 TRBV3-1 - many TGTGCCAGCAGCCACAGCGGCCGCACAGATACGCAGTATTTT CASSHSGRTDTQYF
TRBJ1-5 TRBV12-3/TRBV12-4 TRBD1 - TGTGCCAGCAGTATCGGGACAGGGGCTCTCAATCAGCCCCAGCATTTT CASSIGTGALNQPQHF
TRBJ2-5 TRBV28 - - TGTGCCAGCAGACCAGAAGGACTCCAAGAGACCCAGTACTTC CASRPEGLQETQYF
TRBJ2-1 TRBV28 - few TGTGCCAGCGATGCCACTACGGGACTCAACTACAATGAGCAGTTCTTC CASDATTGLNYNEQFF
TRBJ1-1 TRBV7-9 - - TGTGCCAGCAGCACAGGGAACACTGAAGCTTTCTTT CASSTGNTEAFF
TRBJ1-2 TRBV20-1 - - TGCAGTGCTAGTACCCGGGGAGGGTCGACTAACTATGGCTACACCTTC CSASTRGGSTNYGYTF
TRBJ1-5 TRBV7-2 - - TGTGCCAGCAGCTTACAGCAGGGAGGCAATCAGCCCCAGCATTTT CASSLQQGGNQPQHF
TRBJ2-2 TRBV4-1 - many TGCGCCAGCAGCCAACGGGACACCGGGGAGCTGTTTTTT CASSQRDTGELFF
TRBJ1-4 TRBV28 - - TGTGCCAGCAGCCCGGGGGGGGTGGATTCCGAAAAACTGTTTTTT CASSPGGVDSEKLFF
TRBJ2-3 TRBV4-3 TRBD2 few TGCGCCAGCAGCCCCGGGACTAGCGGGAGAAGGGCAGATACGCAGTATTTT CASSPGTSGRRADTQYF
TRBJ2-1 TRBV12-3/TRBV12-4 - - TGTGCCAGCACGGACAGTCTCTCCTACAATGAGCAGTTCTTC CASTDSLSYNEQFF
TRBJ2-7 TRBV6-2/TRBV6-3 TRBD2 - TGTGCCAGCAGTTCGATCCAGTTCAAGCGGGGATTTTACGAGCAGTACTTC CASSSIQFKRGFYEQYF
TRBJ2-2 TRBV12-3/TRBV12-4 - many TGTGCCAGCAGTTTTCAGGGTGTGAACACCGGGGAGCTGTTTTTT CASSFQGVNTGELFF
TRBJ2-6 TRBV27 TRBD1 - TGTGCCAGCAGTTTCGGGACAGGGGGGGCTGGGGCCAACGTCCTGACTTTC CASSFGTGGAGANVLTF
TRBJ1-6 TRBV20-1 - - TGCAGTGCTGAGCGACAGACTAATTCACCCCTCCACTTT CSAERQTNSPLHF